This is a list of T cell receptor beta chains from one sample in a study of control samples from healthy donors and cancer patients. Using immunoSEQ multiplex PCR, the repertoire was profiled, and TCRdb retains in-frame clones only, with some absent. The table records about 85,000 clones, 85% to 90% of them present only once. The sequencing input was blood. The receptors were sampled from a woman in her sixties or seventies in good health. CDR3s include the opening cysteine and the closing phenylalanine or tryptophan. The D gene is left open where the match is weak. The size entry is marked missing in some rows and otherwise reads once, few, many or a size class.

j_gene,abundance,d_gene,v_gene,CDR3aa,CDR3nt
TRBJ2-1,.,TRBD1,TRBV5-1,CASRQGAYNEQFF,TGCGCCAGCAGACAGGGGGCATACAATGAGCAGTTCTTC
TRBJ2-6,.,.,TRBV3-1/TRBV3-2,CASSQVGANVLTF,TGTGCCAGCAGCCAAGTGGGGGCCAACGTCCTGACTTTC
TRBJ2-2,.,TRBD2,TRBV7-2,CASSFSGANTGELFF,TGTGCCAGCAGCTTTAGCGGGGCGAACACCGGGGAGCTGTTTTTT
TRBJ2-2,.,.,TRBV7-9,CARSQGLSNTGELFF,TGTGCCAGAAGCCAGGGCCTATCGAACACCGGGGAGCTGTTTTTT
TRBJ2-7,.,.,TRBV7-2,CASSLDGAAYEQYF,TGTGCCAGCAGCTTAGACGGGGCCGCCTACGAGCAGTACTTC
TRBJ1-6,few,TRBD1,TRBV2,CASSLQGIDSPLHF,TGTGCCAGCAGTCTACAGGGGATTGATTCACCCCTCCACTTT
TRBJ2-1,.,TRBD2,TRBV19,CASRPSGWSSYNEQFF,TGTGCCAGTAGGCCTAGCGGGTGGAGCTCCTACAATGAGCAGTTCTTC
TRBJ1-4,once,TRBD1,TRBV6-5,CASSWDRGTEKLFF,TGTGCCAGCAGTTGGGACAGGGGGACTGAAAAACTGTTTTTT
TRBJ2-1,.,TRBD2,TRBV19,CASSHLSGGAPNEQFF,TGTGCCAGTAGTCACCTTAGCGGGGGGGCTCCAAATGAGCAGTTCTTC
TRBJ2-5,.,TRBD1,TRBV7-9,CASSLGDRGFQETQYF,TGTGCCAGCAGCTTAGGGGACAGGGGATTCCAAGAGACCCAGTACTTC
TRBJ1-1,few,.,TRBV27,CASSLSTSRGRGTEAFF,TGTGCCAGCAGTTTATCGACATCCAGAGGGCGCGGCACTGAAGCTTTCTTT
TRBJ1-2,.,.,TRBV30,CAWSAEVYYGYTF,TGTGCCTGGAGCGCAGAGGTATACTATGGCTACACCTTC
TRBJ1-1,.,.,TRBV19,CASSRGRPTSTEAFF,TGTGCCAGTAGTAGGGGCCGACCTACTTCCACTGAAGCTTTCTTT
TRBJ2-7,.,.,TRBV7-8,CASSLSTRRGAGYEQYF,TGTGCCAGCAGCTTATCCACCCGCCGGGGCGCGGGGTACGAGCAGTACTTC
TRBJ2-7,once,.,TRBV7-9,CASTNLLGGAQYF,TGTGCCAGCACCAACCTCCTCGGGGGTGCGCAGTACTTC
TRBJ1-1,once,.,TRBV29-1,CSVSSRDIPNTEAFF,TGCAGCGTTTCCTCCCGCGACATTCCGAACACTGAAGCTTTCTTT
TRBJ1-1,.,.,TRBV28,CASSLFHGAEAFF,TGTGCCAGCAGTTTATTCCACGGCGCTGAAGCTTTCTTT
TRBJ1-5,.,.,TRBV7-8,CASSPNVDRHSNQPQHF,TGTGCCAGCAGCCCTAATGTTGACAGGCATAGCAATCAGCCCCAGCATTTT
TRBJ1-1,.,.,TRBV7-8,CASSPIDRVNTEAFF,TGTGCCAGCAGCCCAATCGACAGAGTGAACACTGAAGCTTTCTTT
TRBJ1-1,.,.,TRBV4-2,CASSQITGYTEAFF,TGTGCCAGCAGCCAGATTACAGGCTACACTGAAGCTTTCTTT
TRBJ2-4,.,.,TRBV15,CATSRDSRESIQYF,TGTGCCACCAGCAGAGATTCCAGGGAGAGTATTCAGTACTTC
TRBJ2-5,once,.,TRBV19,CASSNRQHQETQYF,TGTGCCAGTAGTAATCGACAGCACCAAGAGACCCAGTACTTC